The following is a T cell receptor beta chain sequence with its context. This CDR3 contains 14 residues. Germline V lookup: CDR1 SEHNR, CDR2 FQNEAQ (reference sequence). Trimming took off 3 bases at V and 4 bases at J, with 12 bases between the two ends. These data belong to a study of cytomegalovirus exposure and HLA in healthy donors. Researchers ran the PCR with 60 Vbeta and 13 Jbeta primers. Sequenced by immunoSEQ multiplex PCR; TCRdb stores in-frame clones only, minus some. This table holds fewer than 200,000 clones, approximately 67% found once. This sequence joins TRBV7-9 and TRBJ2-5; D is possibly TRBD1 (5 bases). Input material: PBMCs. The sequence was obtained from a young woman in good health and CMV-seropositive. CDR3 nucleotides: TGTGCCAGCAGCTTGTTTGGGGCCGGAGAGACCCAGTACTTC. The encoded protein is CASSLFGAGETQYF. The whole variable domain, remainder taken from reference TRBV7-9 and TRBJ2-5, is DTGVSQNPRHKITKRGQNVTFRCDPISEHNRLYWYRQTLGQGPEFLTYFQNEAQLEKSRLLSDRFSAERPKGSFSTLEIQRTEQGDSAMYLCASSLFGAGETQYFGPGTRLLVL.